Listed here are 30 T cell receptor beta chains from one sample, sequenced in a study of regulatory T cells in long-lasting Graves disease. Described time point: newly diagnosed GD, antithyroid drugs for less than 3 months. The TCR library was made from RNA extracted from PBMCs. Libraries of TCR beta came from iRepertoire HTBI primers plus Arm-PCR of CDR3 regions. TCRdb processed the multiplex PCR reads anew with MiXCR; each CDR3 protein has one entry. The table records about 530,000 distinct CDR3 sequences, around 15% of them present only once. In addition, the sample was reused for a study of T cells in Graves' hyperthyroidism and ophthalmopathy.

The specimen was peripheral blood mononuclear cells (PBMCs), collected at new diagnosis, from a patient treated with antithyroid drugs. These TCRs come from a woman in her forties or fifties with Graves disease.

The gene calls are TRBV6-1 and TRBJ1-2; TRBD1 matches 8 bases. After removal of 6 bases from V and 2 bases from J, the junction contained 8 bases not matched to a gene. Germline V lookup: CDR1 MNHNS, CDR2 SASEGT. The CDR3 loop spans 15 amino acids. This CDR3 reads CASSEGQVRNYGYTF. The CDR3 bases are TGTGCCAGCAGCGAGGGACAGGTTCGAAACTATGGCTACACCTTC.

The CDR3 DNA sequence: TGTGCCAGCAGCCACTGGGGGGCTAGCGGGGACTACGAGCAGTACTTC. Translated, it gives CASSHWGASGDYEQYF. The chain links TRBV7-9 to TRBJ2-7, with TRBD2 identical over 9 bases. CDR3 size: 16 residues. Germline V lookup: CDR1 SEHNR, CDR2 FQNEAQ (reference sequence). V lost 5 bases and J lost 3; bases outside the gene matches: 11.

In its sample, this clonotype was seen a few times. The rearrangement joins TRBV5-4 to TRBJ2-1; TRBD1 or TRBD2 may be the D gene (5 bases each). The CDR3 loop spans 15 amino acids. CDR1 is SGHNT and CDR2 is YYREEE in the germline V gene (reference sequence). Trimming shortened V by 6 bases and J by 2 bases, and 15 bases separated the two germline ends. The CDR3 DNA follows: TGTGCCAGCATGCCCGGGGCGAGGGCCTACAATGAGCAGTTCTTC. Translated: CASMPGARAYNEQFF.

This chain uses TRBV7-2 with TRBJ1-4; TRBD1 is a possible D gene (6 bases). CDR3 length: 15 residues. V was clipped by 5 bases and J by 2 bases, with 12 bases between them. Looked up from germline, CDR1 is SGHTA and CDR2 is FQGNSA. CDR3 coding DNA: TGTGCCAGCAGCGAACAGGGTGCGACTAATGAAAAACTGTTTTTT. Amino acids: CASSEQGATNEKLFF.

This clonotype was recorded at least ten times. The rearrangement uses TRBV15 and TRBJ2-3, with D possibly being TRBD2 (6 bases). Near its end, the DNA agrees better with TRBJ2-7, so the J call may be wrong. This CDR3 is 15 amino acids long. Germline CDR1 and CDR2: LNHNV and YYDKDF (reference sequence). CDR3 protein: CATSREGGVTYEQYF. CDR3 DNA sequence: TGTGCCACCAGCAGAGAAGGAGGGGTTACCTACGAGCAGTACTTC.

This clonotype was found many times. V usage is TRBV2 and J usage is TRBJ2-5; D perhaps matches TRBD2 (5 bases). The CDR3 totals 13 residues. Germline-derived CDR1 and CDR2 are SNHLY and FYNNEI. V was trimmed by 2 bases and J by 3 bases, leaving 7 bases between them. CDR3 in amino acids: CASSERGKETQYF. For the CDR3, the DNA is TGTGCCAGCAGTGAACGGGGTAAAGAGACCCAGTACTTC.

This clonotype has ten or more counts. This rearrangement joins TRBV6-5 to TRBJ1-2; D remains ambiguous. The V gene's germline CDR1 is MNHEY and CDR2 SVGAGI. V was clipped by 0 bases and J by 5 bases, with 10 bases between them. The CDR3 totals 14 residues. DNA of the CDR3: TGTGCCAGCAGTTACTCGGAGGGCCTGTATGGCTACACCTTC. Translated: CASSYSEGLYGYTF.

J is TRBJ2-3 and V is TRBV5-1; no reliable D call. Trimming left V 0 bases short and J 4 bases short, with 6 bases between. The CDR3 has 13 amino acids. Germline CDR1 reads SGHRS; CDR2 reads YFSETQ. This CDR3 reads CASSLGAADTQYF. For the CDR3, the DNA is TGCGCCAGCAGCTTGGGTGCGGCAGATACGCAGTATTTT.

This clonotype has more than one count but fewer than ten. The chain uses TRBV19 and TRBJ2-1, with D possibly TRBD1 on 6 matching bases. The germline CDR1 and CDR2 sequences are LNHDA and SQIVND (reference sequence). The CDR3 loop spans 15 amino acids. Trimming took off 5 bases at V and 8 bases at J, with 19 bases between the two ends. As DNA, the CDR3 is TGTGCCAGTAGTCCGTACTACAGGGCCGGCGATGAGCAGTTCTTC. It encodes CASSPYYRAGDEQFF. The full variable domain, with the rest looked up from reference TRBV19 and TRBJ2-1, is DGGITQSPKYLFRKEGQNVTLSCEQNLNHDAMYWYRQDPGQGLRLIYYSQIVNDFQKGDIAEGYSVSREKKESFPLTVTSAQKNPTAFYLCASSPYYRAGDEQFFGPGTRLTVL.

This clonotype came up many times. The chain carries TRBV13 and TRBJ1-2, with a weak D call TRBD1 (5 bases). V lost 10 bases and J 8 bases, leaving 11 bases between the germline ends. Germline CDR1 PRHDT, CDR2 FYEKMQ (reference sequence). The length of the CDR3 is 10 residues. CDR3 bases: TGTGCCACCCGGGACTGGGGCTACACCTTC. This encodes CATRDWGYTF.

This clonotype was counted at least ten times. CDR3 amino acids: CATSRTLGLKGNQPQHF. CDR3 coding DNA: TGTGCCACCAGCAGAACCCTCGGACTGAAAGGCAATCAGCCCCAGCATTTT. V and J are TRBV15 and TRBJ1-5; no definite D call. CDR1 and CDR2 from the germline V gene are LNHNV and YYDKDF (reference sequence). V lost 2 bases to trimming and J lost 2 bases, with 16 bases between them. The CDR3 has 17 amino acids.

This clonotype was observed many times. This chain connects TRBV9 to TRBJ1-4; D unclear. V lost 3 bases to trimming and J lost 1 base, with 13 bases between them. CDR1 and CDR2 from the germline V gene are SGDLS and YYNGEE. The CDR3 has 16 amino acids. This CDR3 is CASSGGPALTNEKLFF. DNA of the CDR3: TGTGCCAGCAGCGGCGGCCCCGCCCTAACTAATGAAAAACTGTTTTTT.

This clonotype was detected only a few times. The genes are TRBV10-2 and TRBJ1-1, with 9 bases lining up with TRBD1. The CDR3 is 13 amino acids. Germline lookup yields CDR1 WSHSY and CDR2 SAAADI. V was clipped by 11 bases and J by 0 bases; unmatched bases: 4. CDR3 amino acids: CAGRQGVNTEAFF. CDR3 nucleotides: TGCGCCGGACGACAGGGGGTGAACACTGAAGCTTTCTTT.

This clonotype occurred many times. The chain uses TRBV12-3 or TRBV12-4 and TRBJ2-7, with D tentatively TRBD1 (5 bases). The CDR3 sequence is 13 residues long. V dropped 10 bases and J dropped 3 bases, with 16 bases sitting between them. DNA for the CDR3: TGTGCCACCCTAGACAGTAATATCTACGAGCAGTACTTC. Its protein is CATLDSNIYEQYF.

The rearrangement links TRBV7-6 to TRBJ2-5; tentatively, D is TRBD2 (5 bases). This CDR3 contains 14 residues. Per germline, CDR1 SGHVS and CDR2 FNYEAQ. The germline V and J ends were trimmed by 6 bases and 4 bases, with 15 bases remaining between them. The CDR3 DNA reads TGTGCCAGCAGTCAAGGGCGCGAGGGAGAGACCCAGTACTTC. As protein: CASSQGREGETQYF.

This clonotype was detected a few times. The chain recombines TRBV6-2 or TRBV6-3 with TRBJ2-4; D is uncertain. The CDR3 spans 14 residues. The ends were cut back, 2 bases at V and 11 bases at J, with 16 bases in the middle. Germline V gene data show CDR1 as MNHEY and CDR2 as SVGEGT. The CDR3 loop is CASSYRVGSRLQYF. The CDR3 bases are TGTGCCAGCAGTTACCGCGTAGGATCTCGCCTTCAGTACTTC.

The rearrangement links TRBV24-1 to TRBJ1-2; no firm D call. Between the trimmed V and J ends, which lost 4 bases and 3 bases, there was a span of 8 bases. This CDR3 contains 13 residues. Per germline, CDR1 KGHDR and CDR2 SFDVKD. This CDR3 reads CATSDKGYYGYTF. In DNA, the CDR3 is TGTGCCACCAGTGACAAGGGATACTATGGCTACACCTTC.

The CDR3 DNA reads TGTGCCAGCAGCCAAGATAGGACGGGCCCAGATACGCAGTATTTT. Amino acids: CASSQDRTGPDTQYF. V is TRBV14 and J is TRBJ2-3; D unclear. V was cut by 0 bases and J by 4 bases, with 11 bases left in between. In germline, CDR1 is SGHDN, CDR2 FVKESK. This CDR3 contains 15 residues.

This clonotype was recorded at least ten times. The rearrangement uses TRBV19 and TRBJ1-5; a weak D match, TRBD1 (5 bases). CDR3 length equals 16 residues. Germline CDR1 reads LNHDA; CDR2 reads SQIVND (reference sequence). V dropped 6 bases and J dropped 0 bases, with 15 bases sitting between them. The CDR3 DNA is TGTGCCAGTAGGGTAGCGGGACCCCGTAGCAATCAGCCCCAGCATTTT. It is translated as CASRVAGPRSNQPQHF.

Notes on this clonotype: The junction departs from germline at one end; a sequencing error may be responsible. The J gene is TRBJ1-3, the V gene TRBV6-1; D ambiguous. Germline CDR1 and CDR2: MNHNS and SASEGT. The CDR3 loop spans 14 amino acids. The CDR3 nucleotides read TGTGCCAGCAGACCAGGAGGTTGGGGAAACGCCATATATTTT. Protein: CASRPGGWGNAIYF.

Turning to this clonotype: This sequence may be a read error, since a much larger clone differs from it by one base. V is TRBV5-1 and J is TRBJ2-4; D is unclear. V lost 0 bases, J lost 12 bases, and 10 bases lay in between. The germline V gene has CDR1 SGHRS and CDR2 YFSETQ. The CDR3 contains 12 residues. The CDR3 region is CASSLDAYDQYF. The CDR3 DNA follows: TGCGCCAGCAGCTTGGACGCATATGATCAGTACTTC.

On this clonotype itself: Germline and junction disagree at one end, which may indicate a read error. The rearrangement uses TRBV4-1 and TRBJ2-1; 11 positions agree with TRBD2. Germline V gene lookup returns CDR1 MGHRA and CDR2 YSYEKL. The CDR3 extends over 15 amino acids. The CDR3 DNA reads TGCGCCAGCAGCCAAGAGAGGACTAGCGGGCATGAGCAGTCCTTC. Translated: CASSQERTSGHEQSF.

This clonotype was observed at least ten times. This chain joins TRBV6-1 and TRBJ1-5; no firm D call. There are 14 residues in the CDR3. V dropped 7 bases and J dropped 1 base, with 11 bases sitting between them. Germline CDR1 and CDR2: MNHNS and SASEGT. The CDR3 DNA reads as TGTGCCAGCACTCAAAGCGGAAGCAATCAGCCCCAGCATTTT. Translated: CASTQSGSNQPQHF.

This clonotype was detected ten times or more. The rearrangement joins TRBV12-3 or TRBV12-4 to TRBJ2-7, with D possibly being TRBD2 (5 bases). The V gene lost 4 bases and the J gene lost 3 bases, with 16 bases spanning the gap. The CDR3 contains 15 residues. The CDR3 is CASSSWTNGGYEQYF. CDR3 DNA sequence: TGTGCCAGCAGTTCCTGGACGAACGGAGGCTACGAGCAGTACTTC.

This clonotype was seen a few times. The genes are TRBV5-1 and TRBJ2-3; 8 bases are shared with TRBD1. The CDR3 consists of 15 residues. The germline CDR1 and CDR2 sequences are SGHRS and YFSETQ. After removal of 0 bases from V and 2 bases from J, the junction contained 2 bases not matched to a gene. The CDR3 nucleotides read TGCGCCAGCAGCTTGGTGGACAGGGACACAGATACGCAGTATTTT. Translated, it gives CASSLVDRDTDTQYF.

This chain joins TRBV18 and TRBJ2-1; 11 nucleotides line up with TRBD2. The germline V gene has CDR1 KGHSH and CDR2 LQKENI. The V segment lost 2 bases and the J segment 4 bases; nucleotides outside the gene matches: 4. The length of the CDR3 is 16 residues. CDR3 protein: CASSPASGGIYNEQFF. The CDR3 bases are TGTGCCAGCTCACCAGCTAGCGGGGGGATTTACAATGAGCAGTTCTTC.

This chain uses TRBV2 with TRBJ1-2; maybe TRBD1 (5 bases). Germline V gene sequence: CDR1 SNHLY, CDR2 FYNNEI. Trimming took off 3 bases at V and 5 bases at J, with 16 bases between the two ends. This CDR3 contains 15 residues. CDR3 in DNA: TGTGCCAGCAGTGATACAGGAGGGGCTAGGTATGGCTACACCTTC. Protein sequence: CASSDTGGARYGYTF.

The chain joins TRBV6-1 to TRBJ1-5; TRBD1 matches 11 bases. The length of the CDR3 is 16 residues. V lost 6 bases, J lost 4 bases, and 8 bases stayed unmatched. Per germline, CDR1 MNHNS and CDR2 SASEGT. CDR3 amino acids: CASRSGTGGRNQPQHF. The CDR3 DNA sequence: TGTGCCAGCAGATCCGGGACAGGGGGGAGAAATCAGCCCCAGCATTTT.

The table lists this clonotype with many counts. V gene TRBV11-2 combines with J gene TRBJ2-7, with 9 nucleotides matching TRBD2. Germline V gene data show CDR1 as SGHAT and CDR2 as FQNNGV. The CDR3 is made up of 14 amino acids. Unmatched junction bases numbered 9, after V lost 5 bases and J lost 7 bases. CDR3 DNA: TGTGCCAGCAGCCCCAGCGGGGGGCCGGGAGAGCAGTACTTC. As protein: CASSPSGGPGEQYF.

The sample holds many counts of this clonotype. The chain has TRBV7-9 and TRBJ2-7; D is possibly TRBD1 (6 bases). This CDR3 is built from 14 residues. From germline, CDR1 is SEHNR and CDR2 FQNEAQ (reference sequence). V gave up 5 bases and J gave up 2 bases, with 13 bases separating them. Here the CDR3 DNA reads TGTGCCAGCAGCCAGAACAGGGTTACCTACGAGCAGTACTTC. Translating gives CASSQNRVTYEQYF.